This T cell receptor beta chain originates from a study of cytomegalovirus exposure and HLA in healthy donors. For this clone: Antigen specificity is unknown.

The CDR3 covers 13 residues. Germline V gene data show CDR1 as MNHNY and CDR2 as SVGAGI (reference sequence). Deletions cut 6 bases from V and 0 bases from J, with 8 bases between. Broader study findings: Most TCR sequences showed up rarely, but some public TCRs showed up in many donors. According to a later analysis, TCR clusters from the first cohort tended to co-occur in the roughly 110 validation repertoires. The classifier was said to identify cytomegalovirus status with high specificity and sensitivity.

Repertoires were generated with immunoSEQ multiplex PCR, while TCRdb's copy carries only in-frame clones and drops some. The sample consists of approximately 230,000 clones, roughly 87% of them appearing once. J is TRBJ1-1 and V is TRBV6-6; D gene ambiguous. The sequenced sample was PBMCs. This TCR was sampled from a man between 18 and 29 years old in good health and CMV-seropositive. CDR3: CASRSGLNTEAFF. The DNA of the CDR3 is TGTGCCAGCAGGTCCGGGTTGAACACTGAAGCTTTCTTT.